Shown below are 17 T cell receptor beta chains from a single sample sequenced in a study of blood T cells in healthy people across ages. Sample-barcoded 5' priming and a J-beta primer mix drove a second PCR of about 6 to 12 cycles. TCRdb itself ran the 5' RACE reads through MiXCR, one entry per CDR3 protein. This sample has approximately 1.5 million distinct CDR3 sequences, with 34% found just once. Sample: blood. These receptor sequences come from a woman aged 25 to 39 in good health.

This clonotype was observed many times. The genes are TRBV28 and TRBJ2-1; TRBD2 matches 7 bases. The germline V gene has CDR1 MDHEN and CDR2 SYDVKM. CDR3 length: 15 residues. J lost 0 bases, V lost 5 bases, and 4 bases had no gene match. CDR3 in amino acids: CASSPGGNSYNEQFF. The CDR3 region has the DNA TGTGCCAGCAGTCCCGGGGGGAACTCCTACAATGAGCAGTTCTTC.

The chain joins TRBV4-1 to TRBJ1-5; the match to TRBD1 covers 9 bases. Germline assignment: CDR1 MGHRA and CDR2 YSYEKL. V was pared by 4 bases and J by 7 bases, with 5 bases of the junction left unmatched. The CDR3 has 14 residues. CDR3 sequence (DNA): TGCGCCAGCAGCCTCCCGGGACAGGGCCAGCCCCAGCATTTT. This codes for CASSLPGQGQPQHF.

This sequence joins TRBV9 and TRBJ2-1; 9 bases map to TRBD1. Germline trimming cut 3 bases from V and 1 base from J; bases unmatched to any gene: 8. CDR1 is SGDLS, CDR2 YYNGEE, per germline. The CDR3 loop spans 17 amino acids. CDR3: CASSARWGQGSYNEQFF. The CDR3 nucleotides are TGTGCCAGCAGCGCGCGGTGGGGACAGGGATCCTACAATGAGCAGTTCTTC. The full variable domain, in which reference TRBV9 and TRBJ2-1 provide the parts outside the CDR3, is DSGVTQTPKHLITATGQRVTLRCSPRSGDLSVYWYQQSLDQGLQFLIQYYNGEERAKGNILERFSAQQFPDLHSELNLSSLELGDSALYFCASSARWGQGSYNEQFFGPGTRLTVL.

The chain employs TRBV5-6 and TRBJ2-1; 8 nucleotides agree with TRBD2. There are 17 residues in the CDR3. The V and J ends lost 0 bases and 3 bases, in that order; junction bases with no gene match: 8. Germline V gene data show CDR1 as SGHDT and CDR2 as YYEEEE. As DNA, the CDR3 is TGTGCCAGCAGCTTGGTGGGACTAGGGGGGGTCTACAATGAGCAGTTCTTC. Its translation: CASSLVGLGGVYNEQFF.

This clonotype was counted only a few times. The chain employs TRBV29-1 and TRBJ1-1; perhaps TRBD1 as D (6 bases). V was pared by 5 bases and J by 4 bases, with 14 bases between. CDR1 and CDR2 (germline): SQVTM, ANQGSEA. This CDR3 is built from 13 residues. The CDR3 loop is CSVRRGASTEAFF. The CDR3 coding sequence is TGCAGCGTTCGCAGGGGAGCGAGCACTGAAGCTTTCTTT.

This clonotype was found a few times. This chain links TRBV27 with TRBJ2-1; 7 bases are shared with TRBD2. The germline gives CDR1 MNHEY, CDR2 SMNVEV (reference sequence). Trimming cost V 5 bases and J 5 bases; bases outside gene matches: 9. This CDR3 is built from 15 residues. The CDR3 DNA sequence: TGTGCCAGCAGTGCCTCGGGAGGCCCCCACAATGAGCAGTTCTTC. It specifies CASSASGGPHNEQFF.

The CDR3: CASSLGTVKSSYEQYF. Here the CDR3 DNA reads TGTGCCAGCAGTTTGGGGACAGTGAAAAGCTCCTACGAGCAGTACTTC. The rearrangement uses TRBV27 and TRBJ2-7, with 7 positions matching TRBD1. V was pared by 3 bases and J by 0 bases, with 8 bases of the junction left unmatched. The germline V gene encodes CDR1 MNHEY and CDR2 SMNVEV (reference sequence). This CDR3 is 16 amino acids long.

The rearrangement joins TRBV6-1 to TRBJ2-1, with 8 bases identical to TRBD2. This CDR3 is built from 15 residues. V lost 8 bases and J lost 2; bases outside the gene matches: 8. Germline V CDR1 and CDR2: MNHNS, SASEGT. The CDR3 protein is CASSKAGVTYNEQFF. In nucleotides, the CDR3 is TGTGCCAGCTCCAAAGCGGGAGTAACCTACAATGAGCAGTTCTTC.

This clonotype was counted between two and nine times. The gene calls are TRBV29-1 and TRBJ2-2; no firm D call. V was trimmed by 3 bases and J by 6 bases, leaving 11 bases between them. Germline V CDR1 and CDR2: SQVTM, ANQGSEA. CDR3 length: 13 residues. DNA of the CDR3: TGCAGCGTTGATAAGAGTCCCCCCGGGGAGCTGTTTTTT. This codes for CSVDKSPPGELFF.

This clonotype has only a few counts. The J gene is TRBJ2-5, the V gene TRBV10-3; D is unclear. The J call is in doubt because the DNA end fits TRBJ2-7 better. The CDR3 covers 13 residues. Germline assignment: CDR1 ENHRY and CDR2 SYGVKD. The CDR3 sequence: CAISESAVGEQYF. Written as DNA, the CDR3 is TGTGCCATCAGTGAGTCGGCTGTGGGCGAGCAGTACTTC.

The J gene is TRBJ2-1, the V gene TRBV19, with D possibly matching TRBD2 (5 bases). CDR1 and CDR2 from the germline V gene are LNHDA and SQIVND (reference sequence). Deletions cut 3 bases from V and 9 bases from J, with 18 bases between. The CDR3 is made up of 15 amino acids. In DNA, the CDR3 is TGTGCCAGTAGTATGACTAACGGGGTTGCAGGTGAGCAGTTCTTC. Its protein product is CASSMTNGVAGEQFF.

This clonotype was detected a few times. The V and J genes are TRBV24-1 and TRBJ2-6; 9 nucleotides match TRBD1. The CDR3 has 19 residues. Germline V CDR1 and CDR2: KGHDR, SFDVKD. V shed 4 bases and J 0 bases; nucleotides not matched to a gene: 9. DNA for the CDR3: TGTGCCACCAGTGAGTCCCCGGGACAGGGCCACTCTGGGGCCAACGTCCTGACTTTC. Translation gives CATSESPGQGHSGANVLTF.

The V and J genes are TRBV6-1 and TRBJ1-4; 8 bases are shared with TRBD1. The length of the CDR3 is 14 residues. Germline loops: CDR1 MNHNS, CDR2 SASEGT. V shed 2 bases, J shed 8 bases, and the junction held 4 bases outside the gene matches. The CDR3 loop reads CASSEQGAPEKLFF. Here the CDR3 DNA reads TGTGCCAGCAGTGAACAGGGGGCGCCGGAAAAACTGTTTTTT.

The chain couples TRBV20-1 to TRBJ2-7; 11 nucleotides match TRBD2. The CDR3 is made up of 13 amino acids. V dropped 6 bases and J dropped 4; count of bases not matched to a gene: 5. The V gene's germline CDR1 is DFQATT and CDR2 SNEGSKA (reference sequence). This CDR3 is CSAQTSGIYEQYF. As DNA, the CDR3 is TGCAGTGCCCAGACTAGCGGGATTTACGAGCAGTACTTC.

Only a few counts were recorded for this clonotype. The V call is TRBV15, the J call TRBJ1-2; no clear D. Germline CDR1 reads LNHNV; CDR2 reads YYDKDF (reference sequence). V lost 4 bases and J lost 2, with 17 bases in between. CDR3 length: 16 residues. DNA of the CDR3: TGTGCCACCAGCATATCAGGATTGGTCCACAACTATGGCTACACCTTC. It codes for CATSISGLVHNYGYTF.

The chain employs TRBV2 and TRBJ2-5; D is tentatively TRBD1 or TRBD2 (8 bases each). Per the germline V gene, CDR1 is SNHLY and CDR2 is FYNNEI. CDR3 length: 18 residues. Trimming took 4 bases from V and 2 from J, leaving 23 bases between them. CDR3 sequence reads: CASSGLARPRGLQETQYF. CDR3 DNA sequence: TGTGCCAGCAGTGGACTAGCGAGACCCAGGGGGCTACAAGAGACCCAGTACTTC. Looking up the rest from reference TRBV2 and TRBJ2-5 gives the full variable domain: EPEVTQTPSHQVTQMGQEVILRCVPISNHLYFYWYRQILGQKVEFLVSFYNNEISEKSEIFDDQFSVERPDGSNFTLKIRSTKLEDSAMYFCASSGLARPRGLQETQYFGPGTRLLVL.

The chain couples TRBV7-9 to TRBJ1-3; no definite D call. The CDR3 spans 16 residues. Germline-derived CDR1 and CDR2 are SEHNR and FQNEAQ (reference sequence). With 3 bases removed from V and 2 bases from J, the gap between germline ends came to 14 bases. CDR3 bases: TGTGCCAGCAGCTTCTCCCCCGGAGGAACTGGAAACACCATATATTTT. Translating it yields CASSFSPGGTGNTIYF.